The 16 T cell receptor beta chains below come from one sample, sequenced in a study of radiotherapy plus CTLA-4 blockade in lung cancer listed by TCRdb under 2018. The library was generated by the immunoSEQ multiplex PCR assay. In TCRdb, the immuneACCESS table is reduced to in-frame sequences with V and J assigned. These tables do not hold every clone; where another copy was compared, an unresolved V gene accounts for under half, and the others remain unexplained. Recorded for this sample are 40,000 to 55,000 clones; around 88% of them occurred a single time. The biggest ten clones account for 15% to 20% of the sample. The sequenced sample was peripheral blood, obtained from a patient treated with radiotherapy plus ipilimumab. These receptors all come from a human donor with non-small cell lung cancer that progressed on radiotherapy plus ipilimumab. Some clones in this sample may be carry-over from other donors' samples.

The J gene is TRBJ2-2, the V gene TRBV27; 7 bases map to TRBD1. Germline CDR1 MNHEY, CDR2 SMNVEV (reference sequence). This CDR3 has 16 residues. V lost 1 base, J lost 2 bases, and 4 bases stayed unmatched. The CDR3 loop reads CASSLFGTVNTGELFF. The CDR3 bases are TGTGCCAGCAGTTTATTTGGGACAGTAAACACCGGGGAGCTGTTTTTT.

The DNA of the CDR3 is TGTGCCAGCAGCTTGCGGGTAGCGGTGGGCACAGATACGCAGTATTTT. This translates into CASSLRVAVGTDTQYF. J is TRBJ2-3 and V is TRBV5-6; weak D call: TRBD2 (6 bases). CDR1 SGHDT and CDR2 YYEEEE come from the germline V gene. The ends were cut back, 1 base at V and 1 base at J, with 13 bases in the middle. The CDR3 runs 16 residues.

DNA of the CDR3: TGCGCCAGCAGCCAAGGATCACTAGCGGGAAACGAGCAGTACTTC. This translates into CASSQGSLAGNEQYF. The V call is TRBV4-1, the J call TRBJ2-7; 10 bases are shared with TRBD2. The CDR3 contains 15 residues. Losses at the gene ends were 1 base for V and 5 bases for J; bases not matched to a gene: 5. Germline V CDR1 and CDR2: MGHRA, YSYEKL.

J is TRBJ1-2 and V is TRBV9, with D unclear. The ends were cut back, 0 bases at V and 6 bases at J, with 9 bases in the middle. Germline V gives CDR1 SGDLS, CDR2 YYNGEE. The length of the CDR3 is 13 residues. The CDR3 sequence is CASSVDMRDGYTF. The CDR3 coding sequence is TGTGCCAGCAGCGTAGATATGAGGGATGGCTACACCTTC.

V is TRBV28 and J is TRBJ2-1; 7 bases agree with TRBD1. There are 14 residues in the CDR3. The V and J ends lost 7 bases and 9 bases, in that order; junction bases with no gene match: 12. The germline CDR1 and CDR2 sequences are MDHEN and SYDVKM. CDR3 bases: TGTGCCAGCATCTCAGGGGGAGTGGCCGGTGAGCAGTTCTTC. Its protein product is CASISGGVAGEQFF.

The chain carries TRBV7-2 and TRBJ2-7; D possibly corresponds to TRBD2 (5 bases). There are 14 residues in the CDR3. Germline-derived CDR1 and CDR2 are SGHTA and FQGNSA. V lost 1 base, J lost 4 bases, and 11 bases lay in between. DNA for the CDR3: TGTGCCAGCAGCTTAGGACTACTTCCATACGAGCAGTACTTC. Protein product: CASSLGLLPYEQYF.

J is TRBJ2-5 and V is TRBV5-4; 7 bases line up with TRBD2. In germline, CDR1 is SGHNT, CDR2 YYREEE (reference sequence). Unmatched junction bases numbered 9, after V lost 5 bases and J lost 5 bases. CDR3 length: 14 amino acids. For the CDR3, the DNA is TGTGCCAGCAGTAGACAAGGGGAGGGGGAGACCCAGTACTTC. This gives the protein CASSRQGEGETQYF.

CDR3 region: CASSEGREKQYF. CDR3 DNA: TGTGCCAGCAGTGAGGGTCGGGAAAAGCAGTACTTC. The chain links TRBV25-1 to TRBJ2-7; D might be TRBD2 (5 bases). V dropped 3 bases and J dropped 8 bases, with 11 bases sitting between them. This CDR3 has 12 amino acids. Germline V gene lookup returns CDR1 MGHDK and CDR2 SYGVNS.

The sample holds a few counts of this clone. V gene TRBV4-3 combines with J gene TRBJ2-1; 7 bases are shared with TRBD1. The germline V gene has CDR1 LGHNA and CDR2 YSLEER. The CDR3 has 14 amino acids. Trimming took 6 bases from V and 4 from J; bases not matched to a gene: 6. The CDR3 DNA reads TGCGCCAGCAGTCCCGGGACAGCGTACAATGAGCAGTTCTTC. Its translation: CASSPGTAYNEQFF.

The V call is TRBV27, the J call TRBJ2-7, with 7 bases that match TRBD1. V shed 6 bases, J shed 5 bases, and the junction held 13 bases outside the gene matches. The CDR3 length is 15 residues. Germline V gene sequence: CDR1 MNHEY, CDR2 SMNVEV (reference sequence). In nucleotides, the CDR3 is TGTGCCAGCAGCTACAGGGGCAGCGGAAGACACGAGCAGTACTTC. Translation: CASSYRGSGRHEQYF.

This sequence joins TRBV18 and TRBJ2-2, with D uncertain. The CDR3 has 11 residues. V was clipped by 6 bases and J by 8 bases, with 7 bases between them. Germline V lookup: CDR1 KGHSH, CDR2 LQKENI. The chain's CDR3 is CASSAEGELFF. Written as DNA, the CDR3 is TGTGCCAGCTCCGCGGAAGGGGAGCTGTTTTTT.

The chain has TRBV4-1 and TRBJ1-2; D perhaps matches TRBD1 (5 bases). The V end lost 1 base, the J end lost 4 bases, and 13 bases lay between the germline ends. This CDR3 has 15 amino acids. Germline CDR1 MGHRA, CDR2 YSYEKL. The CDR3 bases are TGCGCCAGCAGCCAAGTTTTAGGGGCCAGCTATGGCTACACCTTC. This sequence encodes CASSQVLGASYGYTF.

J is TRBJ2-3 and V is TRBV19, with 7 bases identical to TRBD1. Unmatched junction bases numbered 5, after V lost 7 bases and J lost 4 bases. This CDR3 is built from 13 residues. Germline V CDR1 and CDR2: LNHDA, SQIVND (reference sequence). CDR3 sequence: CASNNQGADTQYF. The CDR3 DNA is TGTGCCAGTAACAACCAGGGGGCAGATACGCAGTATTTT. Combining the CDR3 with reference TRBV19 and TRBJ2-3 gives the whole variable domain DGGITQSPKYLFRKEGQNVTLSCEQNLNHDAMYWYRQDPGQGLRLIYYSQIVNDFQKGDIAEGYSVSREKKESFPLTVTSAQKNPTAFYLCASNNQGADTQYFGPGTRLTVL.

The chain joins TRBV6-5 to TRBJ2-1; D possibly corresponds to TRBD2 (5 bases). V dropped 0 bases and J dropped 11 bases, with 17 bases sitting between them. Germline V CDR1 and CDR2: MNHEY, SVGAGI. The CDR3 loop spans 15 amino acids. CDR3 nucleotide sequence: TGTGCCAGCAGTTACTCCCCCATTCCGAGCGGTCAGCAGTTCTTC. Its protein product is CASSYSPIPSGQQFF.

The J gene is TRBJ2-1, the V gene TRBV7-3; possible D gene TRBD1, 5 bases. The germline gives CDR1 SGHTA, CDR2 FQGTGA. The CDR3 covers 13 residues. V gave up 3 bases and J gave up 4 bases, with 7 bases separating them. CDR3 nucleotides: TGTGCCAGCAGCTTGGGGCGGTACAATGAGCAGTTCTTC. Its translation is CASSLGRYNEQFF.

This clone was detected only once. The chain combines TRBV20-1 with TRBJ2-1; a possible D gene is TRBD2 (6 bases). This CDR3 contains 11 residues. The germline gives CDR1 DFQATT, CDR2 SNEGSKA (reference sequence). V lost 3 bases and J 14 bases, leaving 14 bases between the germline ends. DNA of the CDR3: TGCAGTGCTAGGTGGGCGGGATGGAAGTTCTTC. Amino acid sequence: CSARWAGWKFF.